A selection of T cell receptor beta chains follows, all from one sample in a study of kidney transplant recipient with SARS-CoV-2 infection. One entry per CDR3 protein results from TCRdb running MiXCR on the reads. In the table there are roughly 250,000 distinct CDR3 sequences, around 30% of which are singletons. The source was a blood sample, collected at baseline and between days 110 and 120 from a kidney transplant recipient. The receptor source for this set is a male patient aged 25 to 39 who had COVID-19 and was a kidney transplant recipient. Some T cells may have originated in the graft donor. Each CDR3 is given with its conserved first and last residue. A D gene is named only where the DNA matches it firmly. Some rows mark clone size as missing; the rest say once, few, many or name a class of expanded clone.

CAWSPPHDNEQFF TGTGCCTGGAGCCCCCCCCACGACAATGAGCAGTTCTTC TRBJ2-1 TRBV30 . .
CALYGGSAYNEQFF TGTGCTTTGTACGGGGGGTCTGCCTACAATGAGCAGTTCTTC TRBJ2-1 TRBV30 TRBD2 many
CASSKWAAEGSPLHF TGTGCCAGCAGCAAATGGGCCGCTGAGGGTTCACCCCTCCACTTT TRBJ1-6 TRBV12-3/TRBV12-4 . many
CSAWTSGSGNEQFF TGCAGTGCTTGGACTAGCGGGAGCGGCAATGAGCAGTTCTTC TRBJ2-1 TRBV20-1 TRBD2 .
CSATRDNTNYGYTF TGCAGCGCGACCCGGGACAACACTAACTATGGCTACACCTTC TRBJ1-2 TRBV29-1 . many
CASGVANSRKTYGYTF TGTGCCAGCGGGGTCGCCAATAGTCGAAAGACCTATGGCTACACCTTC TRBJ1-2 TRBV5-6 . many
CASSLCLGSRKTYGYTF TGCGCCAGCAGTCTATGCCTAGGATCGCGAAAGACCTATGGCTACACCTTC TRBJ1-2 TRBV10-1 . .
CASSQGHHIYF TGTGCCAGCAGCCAAGGGCACCACATTTACTTC TRBJ2-4 TRBV14 . many
CAISEPRDGAYEQYF TGTGCCATCAGTGAGCCCCGGGACGGCGCCTACGAGCAGTACTTC TRBJ2-7 TRBV10-3 . many
CSASSSSYGYTF TGCAGTGCTAGCTCCAGCTCCTATGGCTACACCTTC TRBJ1-2 TRBV20-1 . many
CASSPTSGDTQYF TGTGCCAGCAGCCCGACGAGCGGGGATACGCAGTATTTT TRBJ2-3 TRBV5-6 . .
CAAGGREGRNYNEQFF TGTGCCGCCGGGGGTCGGGAGGGCAGGAACTACAATGAGCAGTTCTTC TRBJ2-1 TRBV6-2/TRBV6-3 TRBD2 .
CSARNRGLSSYEQYF TGCAGTGCTAGAAACAGGGGCCTCAGCTCCTACGAGCAGTACTTC TRBJ2-7 TRBV20-1 TRBD1 .
CASSQGNLRITEAFF TGCGCCAGCAGCCAAGGGAATCTTAGGATCACTGAAGCTTTCTTT TRBJ1-1 TRBV4-1 . many
CASSRDGGSGYEQYF TGTGCCAGCAGCCGGGACGGCGGTTCGGGATACGAGCAGTACTTC TRBJ2-7 TRBV11-3 . many
CASSCVITSRKTYGYTF TGTGCCAGCAGCTGTGTAATAACAAGCAGAAAGACCTATGGCTACACCTTC TRBJ1-2 TRBV11-2 . many